The 25 T cell receptor beta chains in this list originate from one sample, sequenced in a study of cytomegalovirus exposure and HLA in healthy donors. The PCR made use of 60 Vbeta and 13 Jbeta primers. Assay: immunoSEQ multiplex PCR; the TCRdb copy retains only in-frame clones and omits some. Here the sample spans 150,000 to 200,000 clones, roughly three quarters being singletons. Source material: PBMCs. These TCRs come from a man aged 55 to 70 in good health and CMV-seronegative.

In its sample, this clone was seen a few times. The V gene is TRBV7-2, the J gene TRBJ2-3; 12 bases agree with TRBD2. The CDR3 extends over 15 amino acids. The germline V gene has CDR1 SGHTA and CDR2 FQGNSA. After removal of 5 bases from V and 6 bases from J, the junction contained 6 bases not matched to a gene. The CDR3 loop is CASSPGLAGGDTQYF. The DNA for the CDR3 is TGTGCCAGCAGCCCGGGGCTAGCGGGGGGGGATACGCAGTATTTT. The whole variable domain, filled in from reference TRBV7-2 and TRBJ2-3, reads GAGVSQSPSNKVTEKGKDVELRCDPISGHTALYWYRQSLGQGLEFLIYFQGNSAPDKSGLPSDRFSAERTGGSVSTLTIQRTQQEDSAVYLCASSPGLAGGDTQYFGPGTRLTVL.

The rearrangement joins TRBV9 to TRBJ2-5; maybe TRBD1 (5 bases). Trimming removed 0 bases at V and 4 bases at J, with 16 bases between. The CDR3 length is 16 residues. Germline loops: CDR1 SGDLS, CDR2 YYNGEE. The CDR3 DNA sequence: TGTGCCAGCAGCGTAGAAGGACATTACCGTGGAGAGACCCAGTACTTC. Its protein is CASSVEGHYRGETQYF.

J is TRBJ1-4 and V is TRBV9; 8 positions agree with TRBD1. The CDR3 consists of 14 residues. The germline V gene has CDR1 SGDLS and CDR2 YYNGEE. V dropped 7 bases and J dropped 4; count of bases not matched to a gene: 6. The CDR3 DNA follows: TGTGCCAGCGGGAGGACAGGGCTTAATGAAAAACTGTTTTTT. It yields the protein CASGRTGLNEKLFF.

The CDR3 nucleotides are TGCGCCAGCAGCCCGAGAGCGGGGGGAGGGGATACGCAGTATTTT. It codes for CASSPRAGGGDTQYF. The chain employs TRBV5-1 and TRBJ2-3; 9 bases match TRBD2. V was pared by 4 bases and J by 6 bases, with 9 bases of the junction left unmatched. This CDR3 contains 15 residues. In germline, CDR1 is SGHRS, CDR2 YFSETQ.

CDR3 sequence reads: CASRNGQYQETQYF. The CDR3 coding sequence is TGTGCCAGCAGGAATGGACAGTACCAAGAGACCCAGTACTTC. The chain couples TRBV28 to TRBJ2-5, with D possibly being TRBD1 (6 bases). Germline-derived CDR1 and CDR2 are MDHEN and SYDVKM. Trimming stripped 6 bases from V and 0 bases from J, with 11 bases between. The CDR3 is 14 residues long.

The chain is built from TRBV5-6 and TRBJ1-2; 8 bases match TRBD1. Germline lookup yields CDR1 SGHDT and CDR2 YYEEEE. This CDR3 is built from 15 residues. Losses at the gene ends were 2 bases for V and 2 bases for J; bases not matched to a gene: 5. CDR3 DNA sequence: TGTGCCAGCAGCTTCCAGGACAGGGTAAACTATGGCTACACCTTC. Its protein is CASSFQDRVNYGYTF.

This clone came up a few times. The CDR3 bases are TGCGCCAGCAGCTTGCGGAGGGGCTACGAGCAGTACTTC. It is translated as CASSLRRGYEQYF. The chain recombines TRBV5-1 with TRBJ2-7, with D perhaps TRBD2 (6 bases). The CDR3 totals 13 residues. V gave up 1 base and J gave up 3 bases, with 8 bases separating them. Germline assignment: CDR1 SGHRS and CDR2 YFSETQ. The full variable domain, rest sourced from reference TRBV5-1 and TRBJ2-7, is KAGVTQTPRYLIKTRGQQVTLSCSPISGHRSVSWYQQTPGQGLQFLFEYFSETQRNKGNFPGRFSGRQFSNSRSEMNVSTLELGDSALYLCASSLRRGYEQYFGPGTRLTVT.

V gene TRBV9 combines with J gene TRBJ2-1, with 15 bases aligning to TRBD2. V lost 2 bases, J lost 0 bases, and 9 bases stayed unmatched. Germline V gene lookup returns CDR1 SGDLS and CDR2 YYNGEE. The CDR3 extends over 20 amino acids. The DNA of the CDR3 is TGTGCCAGCAGCGTCGCCCCAGGACTAGCGGGAGGGAGCTCCTACAATGAGCAGTTCTTC. Translated, it gives CASSVAPGLAGGSSYNEQFF.

The chain uses TRBV10-3 and TRBJ2-3, with D tentatively TRBD2 (7 bases). From germline, CDR1 is ENHRY and CDR2 SYGVKD. Trimming removed 3 bases at V and 5 bases at J, with 21 bases between. This CDR3 has 17 residues. CDR3 protein: CAISEPDRLAGEDTQYF. CDR3 DNA sequence: TGTGCCATCAGTGAACCGGACAGACTGGCGGGAGAAGATACGCAGTATTTT.

The genes are TRBV5-1 and TRBJ1-6; 11 nucleotides align to TRBD1. Trimming at V came to 0 bases and at J to 8 bases, leaving 10 bases not matched to a gene. CDR3 length: 18 amino acids. Germline values: CDR1 SGHRS, CDR2 YFSETQ. The CDR3 nucleotides read TGCGCCAGCAGCTTGGCGGACAGGGGGCGCGGATCGTATTCACCCCTCCACTTT. Its translation is CASSLADRGRGSYSPLHF.

This chain joins TRBV5-1 and TRBJ2-5, with a weak D call TRBD2 (5 bases). V lost 5 bases and J lost 5, with 25 bases in between. CDR3 size: 17 residues. Germline V CDR1 and CDR2: SGHRS, YFSETQ. CDR3 DNA: TGCGCCAGCAGTACTGGAGGCCAGATAATCCCTCGGGAGACCCAGTACTTC. It is translated as CASSTGGQIIPRETQYF.

CDR3 in DNA: TGTGCCAGCAGTCCGACAGGGGTGAGGGGCACAGATACGCAGTATTTT. Its translation is CASSPTGVRGTDTQYF. This chain connects TRBV27 to TRBJ2-3, with 8 positions matching TRBD1. J was trimmed by 1 base and V by 5 bases; bases with no gene match: 8. Germline CDR1 and CDR2: MNHEY and SMNVEV (reference sequence). CDR3 length: 16 amino acids.

The J gene is TRBJ2-3, the V gene TRBV7-9, with 10 bases identical to TRBD2. After removal of 6 bases from V and 0 bases from J, the junction contained 6 bases not matched to a gene. Germline-derived CDR1 and CDR2 are SEHNR and FQNEAQ (reference sequence). CDR3 length: 16 amino acids. The chain's CDR3 is CASRRTSGESTDTQYF. The DNA of the CDR3 is TGTGCCAGCAGGCGAACTAGCGGGGAAAGCACAGATACGCAGTATTTT.

V gene TRBV5-1 combines with J gene TRBJ1-2, with D maybe TRBD1 (5 bases). Germline V gene data show CDR1 as SGHRS and CDR2 as YFSETQ. This CDR3 has 13 residues. Trimming took 6 bases from V and 4 from J, leaving 13 bases between them. CDR3 in DNA: TGCGCCAGCACCCCGGGAGGGACCTATGGCTACACCTTC. It encodes CASTPGGTYGYTF.

The chain joins TRBV7-9 to TRBJ1-2, with 9 bases identical to TRBD1. CDR3 size: 16 residues. J was trimmed by 8 bases and V by 5 bases; bases with no gene match: 15. Per the germline V gene, CDR1 is SEHNR and CDR2 is FQNEAQ (reference sequence). Here the CDR3 DNA reads TGTGCCAGCAGCCCACCTGTCCAGGGACAGGGCTGGGGCTACACCTTC. This gives the protein CASSPPVQGQGWGYTF.

The J gene is TRBJ2-3, the V gene TRBV7-9; the match to TRBD2 covers 12 bases. The CDR3 has 15 amino acids. V lost 5 bases and J lost 14; bases outside the gene matches: 14. The germline V gene encodes CDR1 SEHNR and CDR2 FQNEAQ (reference sequence). CDR3 sequence (DNA): TGTGCCAGCAGCCGACTAGCGGGAGCCGCAGGGGCGGGGTATTTT. This codes for CASSRLAGAAGAGYF.

The chain combines TRBV5-8 with TRBJ2-1; D is unresolved. CDR1 is SGHTS and CDR2 is YDEGEE in the germline V gene. This CDR3 comprises 11 residues. V shed 5 bases and J shed 6 bases, with 6 bases lying between them. In DNA form, the CDR3 reads TGTGCCAGCAGTCTTATCAATGAGCAGTTCTTC. Translation gives CASSLINEQFF.

This clone was detected only once. V is TRBV5-1 and J is TRBJ2-3; D perhaps matches TRBD2 (7 bases). The V gene's germline CDR1 is SGHRS and CDR2 YFSETQ. CDR3 length equals 15 residues. The V gene lost 4 bases and the J gene lost 1 base, with 13 bases spanning the gap. Written as DNA, the CDR3 is TGCGCCAGCAGCCTGGGAGGGGGTCGCACAGATACGCAGTATTTT. Protein: CASSLGGGRTDTQYF.

V gene TRBV25-1 combines with J gene TRBJ2-2; possibly TRBD2 for D (6 bases). Germline loops: CDR1 MGHDK, CDR2 SYGVNS. Trimming left V 2 bases short and J 3 bases short, with 10 bases between. The CDR3 is 15 residues long. This CDR3 is CASSELTGDTGELFF. The CDR3 coding sequence is TGTGCCAGCAGTGAACTGACGGGGGACACCGGGGAGCTGTTTTTT. Together with reference TRBV25-1 and TRBJ2-2, the CDR3 gives the full variable domain: EADIYQTPRYLVIGTGKKITLECSQTMGHDKMYWYQQDPGMELHLIHYSYGVNSTEKGDLSSESTVSRIRTEHFPLTLESARPSHTSQYLCASSELTGDTGELFFGEGSRLTVL.

This clone has just a few counts. The V gene is TRBV7-8, the J gene TRBJ2-3; 7 bases are shared with TRBD2. With V trimmed by 1 base and J by 7 bases, 17 bases remained unmatched. The length of the CDR3 is 18 residues. Germline V gives CDR1 SGHVS, CDR2 FQNEAQ. The CDR3 DNA follows: TGTGCCAGCAGCTTAGGCCCGGGGGGTACAACTAGCCTTTATACGCAGTATTTT. Amino acids: CASSLGPGGTTSLYTQYF.

The chain carries TRBV30 and TRBJ1-4, with 9 bases lining up with TRBD1. This CDR3 is built from 14 residues. J lost 8 bases, V lost 4 bases, and 8 bases had no gene match. The V gene's germline CDR1 is GTSNPN and CDR2 SVGIG (reference sequence). The CDR3: CAWNRDRVQEKLFF. The CDR3, as DNA: TGTGCCTGGAACCGGGACAGGGTTCAGGAAAAACTGTTTTTT.

This clone was detected only a few times. V usage is TRBV18 and J usage is TRBJ2-7, with a weak D call TRBD2 (6 bases). The CDR3 spans 16 residues. V was cut by 2 bases and J by 5 bases, with 19 bases left in between. Per germline, CDR1 KGHSH and CDR2 LQKENI. The CDR3, as DNA: TGTGCCAGCTCACCAGTCGTCAGAGCGGGTATCCACGAGCAGTACTTC. It translates to CASSPVVRAGIHEQYF.

The genes are TRBV6-5 and TRBJ2-5, with D hard to call. Matching the DNA end better, TRBJ2-7 makes the J call doubtful. The CDR3 extends over 11 amino acids. Germline lookup yields CDR1 MNHEY and CDR2 SVGAGI. The CDR3 loop is CASRSPYEQYF. The CDR3 coding sequence is TGTGCCAGCAGATCGCCCTACGAGCAGTACTTC.

This chain uses TRBV18 with TRBJ1-5; 8 bases map to TRBD1. The CDR3 is 15 residues long. J lost 4 bases, V lost 4 bases, and 6 bases had no gene match. Germline lookup yields CDR1 KGHSH and CDR2 LQKENI. CDR3 DNA sequence: TGTGCCAGCTCACTACAAGACAGGGGAAATCAGCCCCAGCATTTT. This gives the protein CASSLQDRGNQPQHF.

CDR3 in DNA: TGTGCCAGCACCATTGGACTAGCGGGGGGAATAGGTACGCAGTATTTT. Protein product: CASTIGLAGGIGTQYF. The chain couples TRBV11-2 to TRBJ2-3, with 14 bases identical to TRBD2. The J segment lost 8 bases and the V segment lost 7 bases, leaving 11 bases of the junction unmatched. CDR1 is SGHAT and CDR2 is FQNNGV in the germline V gene. The CDR3 runs to 16 residues.